A selection of T cell receptor beta chains follows, all from one sample in a study of blood T cells in healthy people across ages. TCRdb itself ran the 5' RACE reads through MiXCR, one entry per CDR3 protein. This sample carries hundreds of thousands of distinct CDR3 sequences, around 41% of them seen once, and the ten largest clones take around 30%. Input material: blood. All receptors derive from an elderly man in good health. Each CDR3 is given with its conserved first and last residue. Each record gives: clone size, V gene, J gene, CDR3 protein. Part of the rows lack a size; the others show once, few, many or a class for expanded clones.

clone size: few; V gene: TRBV3-1; J gene: TRBJ1-4; CDR3 protein: CASSQDLANEKLFF
clone size: -; V gene: TRBV11-2; J gene: TRBJ2-5; CDR3 protein: CASSFATGKETQYF
clone size: few; V gene: TRBV6-2/TRBV6-3; J gene: TRBJ2-2; CDR3 protein: CASSPRTPHTGELFF
clone size: few; V gene: TRBV9; J gene: TRBJ1-1; CDR3 protein: CASSLRQGRNTEAFF
clone size: -; V gene: TRBV20-1; J gene: TRBJ2-1; CDR3 protein: CSVKSLAGASYNEQFF
clone size: -; V gene: TRBV12-3/TRBV12-4; J gene: TRBJ2-4; CDR3 protein: CASSLASSGGPPSRSKNIQYF
clone size: few; V gene: TRBV7-2; J gene: TRBJ2-7; CDR3 protein: CASSRGVNNEQYF
clone size: -; V gene: TRBV15; J gene: TRBJ2-5; CDR3 protein: CATETGSYNEQYF
clone size: -; V gene: TRBV7-6; J gene: TRBJ2-1; CDR3 protein: CASSLTPNEQFF
clone size: -; V gene: TRBV27; J gene: TRBJ2-7; CDR3 protein: CASRATANNEQYF
clone size: few; V gene: TRBV24-1; J gene: TRBJ2-1; CDR3 protein: CATGDRSYNEQFF
clone size: -; V gene: TRBV3-1; J gene: TRBJ1-5; CDR3 protein: CASSRNSGVDQPQHF
clone size: -; V gene: TRBV6-2/TRBV6-3; J gene: TRBJ2-5; CDR3 protein: CASSYYTSGGHNEQYF
clone size: -; V gene: TRBV20-1; J gene: TRBJ2-5; CDR3 protein: CSADTRGQVEQYF
clone size: few; V gene: TRBV20-1; J gene: TRBJ2-7; CDR3 protein: CSVLTLGGASEQYF
clone size: -; V gene: TRBV29-1; J gene: TRBJ2-7; CDR3 protein: CSVVGTVSLRSSYEQYF
clone size: many; V gene: TRBV4-1; J gene: TRBJ1-4; CDR3 protein: CASSQDLGAGEKLFF
clone size: -; V gene: TRBV7-9; J gene: TRBJ1-5; CDR3 protein: CASSPNTGGNNQPQHF
clone size: few; V gene: TRBV6-2/TRBV6-3; J gene: TRBJ2-7; CDR3 protein: CASSNSVYEQYF
clone size: -; V gene: TRBV5-5; J gene: TRBJ2-1; CDR3 protein: CASSPRTATSYNEQFF
clone size: -; V gene: TRBV6-2/TRBV6-3; J gene: TRBJ2-7; CDR3 protein: CASRWTSGGSSYEQYF
clone size: many; V gene: TRBV12-3/TRBV12-4; J gene: TRBJ1-4; CDR3 protein: CASSPTFSGSLNEKLFF
clone size: -; V gene: TRBV6-2/TRBV6-3; J gene: TRBJ1-6; CDR3 protein: CASSWYLDREGSPLHF
clone size: few; V gene: TRBV28; J gene: TRBJ1-5; CDR3 protein: CASGQTNGNQPQHF
clone size: -; V gene: TRBV7-2; J gene: TRBJ2-1; CDR3 protein: CASSPLASSSYNEQFF
clone size: few; V gene: TRBV28; J gene: TRBJ2-4; CDR3 protein: CASSLAGRKNIQYF
clone size: -; V gene: TRBV3-1; J gene: TRBJ1-1; CDR3 protein: CASSQRGDTEAFF
clone size: -; V gene: TRBV7-6; J gene: TRBJ1-6; CDR3 protein: CASSLLSGAENSPLHF
clone size: few; V gene: TRBV12-5; J gene: TRBJ2-1; CDR3 protein: CASGSGGAYNEQFF
clone size: -; V gene: TRBV18; J gene: TRBJ2-1; CDR3 protein: CASSSRDRPEQFF
clone size: few; V gene: TRBV20-1; J gene: TRBJ2-1; CDR3 protein: CSAILGGPQKQFF
clone size: once; V gene: TRBV30; J gene: TRBJ1-2; CDR3 protein: CAWSMYAVFNYGYTF
clone size: -; V gene: TRBV19; J gene: TRBJ1-6; CDR3 protein: CASSISGNSYNSPLHF
clone size: few; V gene: TRBV7-2; J gene: TRBJ2-5; CDR3 protein: CASSLDPSGVQETQYF
clone size: -; V gene: TRBV18; J gene: TRBJ2-3; CDR3 protein: CASSPTQITDTQYF
clone size: -; V gene: TRBV25-1; J gene: TRBJ1-2; CDR3 protein: CASSNDRGYGYTF
clone size: -; V gene: TRBV6-1; J gene: TRBJ1-5; CDR3 protein: CASRADRGMAQPRHF
clone size: few; V gene: TRBV6-2/TRBV6-3; J gene: TRBJ2-6; CDR3 protein: CASSFQGALAGANVLTF
clone size: once; V gene: TRBV7-9; J gene: TRBJ2-5; CDR3 protein: CASSSSGNSGTQYF
clone size: -; V gene: TRBV7-9; J gene: TRBJ1-2; CDR3 protein: CASSSPTGGDYGYTF
clone size: -; V gene: TRBV7-2; J gene: TRBJ2-7; CDR3 protein: CASSAPGGRAYEQYF
clone size: many; V gene: TRBV28; J gene: TRBJ2-3; CDR3 protein: CASSFLQGTDTQYF
clone size: -; V gene: TRBV20-1; J gene: TRBJ2-1; CDR3 protein: CSATKPTSSYNEQFF
clone size: -; V gene: TRBV2; J gene: TRBJ1-1; CDR3 protein: CASSEFEGINTEAFF
clone size: -; V gene: TRBV28; J gene: TRBJ2-7; CDR3 protein: CASRSPPGAARSYEQYF
clone size: -; V gene: TRBV20-1; J gene: TRBJ1-1; CDR3 protein: CSAKEGNTEAFF
clone size: -; V gene: TRBV6-2/TRBV6-3; J gene: TRBJ1-5; CDR3 protein: CASTDSNSNQPQHF
clone size: -; V gene: TRBV6-5; J gene: TRBJ2-3; CDR3 protein: CASSFRGRAGTDTKYF
clone size: once; V gene: TRBV5-1; J gene: TRBJ2-5; CDR3 protein: CASSFNPGLETQYF
clone size: -; V gene: TRBV12-3/TRBV12-4; J gene: TRBJ1-1; CDR3 protein: CASSFRSTEAFF
clone size: -; V gene: TRBV20-1; J gene: TRBJ1-3; CDR3 protein: CSAWADSSGNTIYF
clone size: -; V gene: TRBV24-1; J gene: -; CDR3 protein: CATSDGTRSGQETQYF
clone size: few; V gene: TRBV27; J gene: TRBJ1-6; CDR3 protein: CASSPWDNRNSPLHF
clone size: -; V gene: TRBV29-1; J gene: TRBJ2-5; CDR3 protein: CRVRQGAREQYF
clone size: -; V gene: TRBV6-2/TRBV6-3; J gene: TRBJ2-1; CDR3 protein: CASSDGAAWEQFF
clone size: -; V gene: TRBV28; J gene: TRBJ2-3; CDR3 protein: CASSSFGDGRLTDTQYF
clone size: -; V gene: TRBV20-1; J gene: TRBJ1-1; CDR3 protein: CSTRAATEAFF
clone size: -; V gene: TRBV6-2/TRBV6-3; J gene: TRBJ2-2; CDR3 protein: CASSWDGMAGELFF
clone size: -; V gene: TRBV9; J gene: TRBJ2-3; CDR3 protein: CASSSKGLAGDTDTQYF
clone size: once; V gene: TRBV7-9; J gene: TRBJ2-1; CDR3 protein: CASSSALAGTYNEQFF